One and the same sample provided the 3 T cell receptor beta chains below, sequenced in a study of cytomegalovirus exposure and HLA in healthy donors. Both 60 Vbeta primers and 13 Jbeta primers went into the PCR. Here immunoSEQ multiplex PCR was the method, and the copy in TCRdb shows in-frame clones only, minus some. The sample has around 130,000 clones, roughly 74% seen once. The specimen was PBMCs. These receptors all come from a woman aged 45-60 years in good health and CMV-seropositive.

This clone was counted only a few times. J is TRBJ1-3 and V is TRBV5-1; TRBD1 matches 7 bases. V lost 0 bases and J lost 0; bases outside the gene matches: 0. The germline gives CDR1 SGHRS, CDR2 YFSETQ. The CDR3 covers 15 residues. CDR3 coding DNA: TGCGCCAGCAGCTTGGGGGACAGCTCTGGAAACACCATATATTTT. It yields the protein CASSLGDSSGNTIYF. Full variable domain (missing parts from reference TRBV5-1 and TRBJ1-3): KAGVTQTPRYLIKTRGQQVTLSCSPISGHRSVSWYQQTPGQGLQFLFEYFSETQRNKGNFPGRFSGRQFSNSRSEMNVSTLELGDSALYLCASSLGDSSGNTIYFGEGSWLTVV.

The chain combines TRBV4-1 with TRBJ1-1; D possibly corresponds to TRBD1 (6 bases). The CDR3 totals 14 residues. CDR1 is MGHRA and CDR2 is YSYEKL in the germline V gene. V was shortened by 0 bases and J by 4 bases, with 9 bases between the two germline ends. The CDR3 DNA reads as TGCGCCAGCAGCCAAGACCCCAGGGGCACTGAAGCTTTCTTT. It specifies CASSQDPRGTEAFF.

The chain employs TRBV19 and TRBJ2-2; tentative D call: TRBD2 (6 bases). Deletions cut 5 bases from V and 5 bases from J, with 9 bases between. The CDR3 loop spans 13 amino acids. Germline CDR1 and CDR2: LNHDA and SQIVND (reference sequence). Written as DNA, the CDR3 is TGTGCCAGTAGTGCTAGCGATACCGGGGAGCTGTTTTTT. Translating it yields CASSASDTGELFF.